One sample yielded the 6 T cell receptor beta chains listed below, sequenced in a study of cytomegalovirus exposure and HLA in healthy donors. TCRdb's copy holds only in-frame clones and misses some; the assay was immunoSEQ multiplex PCR. Here the sample spans 150,000 to 200,000 clones, approximately 96% being singletons. The sequenced sample was PBMCs. All receptors derive from a woman aged 18-35 years in good health and CMV-seronegative.

This clone was found once. The DNA for the CDR3 is TGTGCCAGCAACAGGGTTTTAGAGACCCAGTACTTC. It translates to CASNRVLETQYF. The genes are TRBV6-1 and TRBJ2-5; possibly TRBD1 for D (6 bases). CDR3 length: 12 amino acids. Looked up from germline, CDR1 is MNHNS and CDR2 is SASEGT. V lost 7 bases and J lost 4, with 10 bases in between.

Concerning this clone itself: One end of the junction does not line up with germline, which may come from a read error. The V and J genes are TRBV29-1 and TRBJ2-7; D is perhaps TRBD2 (6 bases). The germline CDR1 and CDR2 sequences are SQVTM and ANQGSEA. The CDR3 extends over 11 amino acids. In DNA, the CDR3 is TGCAGCGTTGAAAAAATGGGGACTCATCGGTTC. Its translation: CSVEKMGTHRF.

The V call is TRBV4-2, the J call TRBJ2-7; 8 nucleotides agree with TRBD1. Per germline, CDR1 LGHNA and CDR2 YNFKEQ. The CDR3 loop spans 14 amino acids. J was trimmed by 2 bases and V by 4 bases; bases with no gene match: 4. CDR3 nucleotides: TGTGCCAGCAGCCCATCGGACAGGGCCTACGAGCAGTACTTC. Translated, it gives CASSPSDRAYEQYF.

The genes are TRBV4-3 and TRBJ2-2; TRBD2 aligns across 13 bases. The CDR3 contains 19 residues. CDR1 and CDR2 (germline): LGHNA, YSLEER. The J segment lost 5 bases and the V segment lost 5 bases, leaving 14 bases of the junction unmatched. The CDR3 sequence: CASSKWGPGLAGRTGELFF. CDR3 DNA: TGCGCCAGCAGCAAATGGGGTCCGGGACTAGCGGGGCGGACCGGGGAGCTGTTTTTT.

The chain couples TRBV4-2 to TRBJ1-5; possibly TRBD1 for D (6 bases). V lost 1 base, J lost 15 bases, and 13 bases lay in between. The CDR3 is 12 amino acids. Germline values: CDR1 LGHNA, CDR2 YNFKEQ. The CDR3, as DNA: TGTGCCAGCAGCCAAGGCGGGGGGACACGGCATTTT. Amino acid sequence: CASSQGGGTRHF.

J is TRBJ2-1 and V is TRBV19, with 7 bases that match TRBD1. CDR1 is LNHDA, CDR2 SQIVND, per germline (reference sequence). The CDR3 is made up of 15 amino acids. Losses at the gene ends were 1 base for V and 2 bases for J; bases not matched to a gene: 2. CDR3 DNA: TGTGCCAGTAGTATAGGACAGGGTGCCTACAATGAGCAGTTCTTC. Translating gives CASSIGQGAYNEQFF.